This TCR beta chain originates from a study of T cell changes during pregnancy in multiple sclerosis. The repertoire was sequenced with immunoSEQ multiplex PCR; TCRdb's copy has only in-frame clones and lacks some. The repertoire holds tens of thousands of clones, with around nine tenths as singletons. Note on this clone: The same CDR3 can be traced to other DNA sequences in this sample.

This CDR3 has 14 residues. The junction had 4 bases not matched to a gene; V was cut back by 4 bases and J by 2 bases. The germline V gene encodes CDR1 SGHRS and CDR2 YFSETQ. The sequences come from CD4+ T cells from peripheral blood mononuclear cells, collected in the second trimester of pregnancy. The clonotype comes from a female donor with multiple sclerosis, enrolled in a pregnancy study. The V and J genes are TRBV5-1 and TRBJ1-1; 8 bases are shared with TRBD1. The CDR3 nucleotides read TGCGCCAGCAGCCTGGACAGGGCTAACACTGAAGCTTTCTTT. Its protein is CASSLDRANTEAFF.